This entry describes one T cell receptor (beta chain). No antigen is known for it. No qualities accompany the bases; no much larger clone lies one base away. This record belongs to a study of blood T cell repertoires in COVID-19 (dated by TCRdb to 2018 to 2020). For the study in its entirety: Recovered participants in ImmuneRACE Cohort 3 were defined as having two consecutive negative NP/OP PCR tests, clearance from a healthcare professional, or resolution of symptoms. Sample metadata almost always included a de-identified subject ID, COVID-19 status, age in years and sex. The repertoires were released in a freely available public database intended as a resource for research on the immune response to SARS-CoV-2. Deeply sampled blood TCRbeta repertoires from subjects exposed to, actively infected with, or recovered from COVID-19 were included in the dataset. Samples came from the ongoing ImmuneRACE study (first 160 participants) plus 1,254 subjects from 6 global collaborators. Where available, HLA class I and class II types were taken from metadata supplied by the sample provider and were not determined by assay-based typing. Samples from collaborators originated in the United States, Italy and Spain and spanned both the acute and convalescent phases of COVID-19. The prospective study material was composed of cDNA or gDNA derived from T cells, B-cell-depleted T cells, or PBMCs.

TCRbeta CDR3 regions were amplified from genomic DNA using the immunoSEQ Assay, a bias-controlled multiplex PCR. The authors' pipeline ran thus. The number of nucleated cells in each sample was estimated by amplification of reference gene primers within the assay. Sequence reads were collapsed and filtered to measure the absolute abundance of every unique TCRbeta CDR3 rearrangement. Productive Simpson clonality was computed per sample as the square root of Simpson's diversity index over productive rearrangements. In its TCRdb copy, this immuneACCESS table keeps in-frame sequences only and misses some clones. Where compared with another copy, unresolved V genes explain less than half of these, and the others have no known cause. That table is the source of V, J and clone size, and D and trimming were worked out from the DNA. The sample table records around 190,000 clones; about 86% of these occur just once. Roughly 24% of the sample is taken by the ten largest.

What the research found in general, with its limitations: Clinical and demographic metadata were provided uncurated, with the amount varying by source and participant.

Enrolling through a virtual design, the prospective study's participants ranged in age from roughly 18 to 90 years and lived across 24 United States geographic areas. In the prospective study, cohorts were assigned on the basis of participant-reported clinical history obtained from a screening survey and a study questionnaire. Mobile phlebotomists in the prospective study collected whole blood, serum and a nasopharyngeal or oropharyngeal swab from every participant. Over a roughly 2-month period, participants in the prospective study had the option of providing additional blood draws and questionnaires. Prospective study blood samples were shipped either frozen or at room temperature before DNA extraction. The germline V gene (reference sequence) sets CDR1 to SEHNR and CDR2 to FQNEAQ. The CDR3 contains 16 residues, cysteine and phenylalanine counted. Just CDR3 DNA is preserved here, 48 bases in frame from base 1. V has 4 bases trimmed and J has 5 bases trimmed; junction bases matching no gene number 6.

The rearrangement combines TRBV7-9 with TRBJ2-2; TRBD2 matches 11 bases in the middle. The sequenced material came from PBMCs or T cells enriched from blood (not recorded which). This sequence was found in a woman between 40 and 55 years old in a cohort exposed to, infected with or recovered from COVID-19 (not recorded which). The base sequence is TGTGCCAGCAGCTCCCGACTAGCGGGAAGTACCGGGGAGCTGTTTTTT. This is translated as CASSSRLAGSTGELFF. Joined to the reference TRBV7-9 and TRBJ2-2 proteins, this CDR3 gives the full variable domain: DTGVSQNPRHKITKRGQNVTFRCDPISEHNRLYWYRQTLGQGPEFLTYFQNEAQLEKSRLLSDRFSAERPKGSFSTLEIQRTEQGDSAMYLCASSSRLAGSTGELFFGEGSRLTVL.